This TCR beta chain emerged from a study of T cell changes during pregnancy in multiple sclerosis. The repertoire was sequenced with immunoSEQ multiplex PCR; TCRdb's copy has only in-frame clones and lacks some. Found here are more than 90,000 clones, 92% of them singletons; the top ten hold more than 1.5%. The V and J ends lost 7 bases and 5 bases respectively, with 11 bases between them. CDR1 LNHDA and CDR2 SQIVND come from the germline V gene (reference sequence). The CDR3 totals 12 residues. This TCR was recovered from a female donor with multiple sclerosis, enrolled in a pregnancy study. Source: peripheral blood, taken in the third trimester of pregnancy. The chain couples TRBV19 to TRBJ1-2; no reliable D call. This CDR3 reads CASTGSLYGYTF. The DNA of the CDR3 is TGTGCCAGTACCGGGAGCCTATATGGCTACACCTTC.